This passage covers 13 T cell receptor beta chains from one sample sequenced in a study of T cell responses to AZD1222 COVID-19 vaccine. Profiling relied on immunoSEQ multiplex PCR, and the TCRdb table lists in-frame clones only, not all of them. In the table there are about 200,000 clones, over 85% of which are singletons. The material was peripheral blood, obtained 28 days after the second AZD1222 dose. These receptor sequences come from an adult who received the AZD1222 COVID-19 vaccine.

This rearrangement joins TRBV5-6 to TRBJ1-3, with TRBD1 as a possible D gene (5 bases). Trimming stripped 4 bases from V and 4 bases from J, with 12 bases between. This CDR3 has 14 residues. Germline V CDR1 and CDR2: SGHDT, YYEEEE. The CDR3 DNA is TGTGCCAGCAGCACGTCGACAGCGGGAAACACCATATATTTT. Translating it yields CASSTSTAGNTIYF.

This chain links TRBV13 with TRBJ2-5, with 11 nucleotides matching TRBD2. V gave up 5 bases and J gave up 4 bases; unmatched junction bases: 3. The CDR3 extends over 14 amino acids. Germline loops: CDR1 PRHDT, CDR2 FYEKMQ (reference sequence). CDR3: CASSPGTSGETQYF. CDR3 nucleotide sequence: TGTGCCAGCAGCCCAGGGACTAGCGGAGAGACCCAGTACTTC.

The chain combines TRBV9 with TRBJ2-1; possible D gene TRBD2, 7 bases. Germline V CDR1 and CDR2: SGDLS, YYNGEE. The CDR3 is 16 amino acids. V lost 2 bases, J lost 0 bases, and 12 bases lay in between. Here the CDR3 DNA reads TGTGCCAGCAGCGTGACGGGGGGCCACTCCTACAATGAGCAGTTCTTC. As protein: CASSVTGGHSYNEQFF.

The DNA of the CDR3 is TGTGCCAGCAGTCCGCTCAGAAGAACAGGGGGCGGTCCAAACTATGGCTACACCTTC. Translated, it gives CASSPLRRTGGGPNYGYTF. The gene calls are TRBV6-6 and TRBJ1-2; the match to TRBD1 covers 9 bases. This CDR3 contains 19 residues. Looked up from germline, CDR1 is MNHNY and CDR2 is SVGAGI (reference sequence). V shed 5 bases, J shed 2 bases, and the junction held 18 bases outside the gene matches.

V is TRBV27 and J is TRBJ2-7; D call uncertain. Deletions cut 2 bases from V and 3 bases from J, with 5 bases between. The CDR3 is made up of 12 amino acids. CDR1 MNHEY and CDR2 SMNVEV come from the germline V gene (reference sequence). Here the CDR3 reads CASSLRGYEQYF. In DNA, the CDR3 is TGTGCCAGCAGTTTAAGAGGCTACGAGCAGTACTTC.

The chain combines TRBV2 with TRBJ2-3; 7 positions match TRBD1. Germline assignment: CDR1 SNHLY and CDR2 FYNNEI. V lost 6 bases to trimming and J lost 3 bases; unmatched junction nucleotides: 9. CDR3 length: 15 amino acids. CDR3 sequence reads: CASRTPGQSTDTQYF. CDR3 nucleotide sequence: TGTGCCAGCAGGACCCCGGGACAGTCGACAGATACGCAGTATTTT.

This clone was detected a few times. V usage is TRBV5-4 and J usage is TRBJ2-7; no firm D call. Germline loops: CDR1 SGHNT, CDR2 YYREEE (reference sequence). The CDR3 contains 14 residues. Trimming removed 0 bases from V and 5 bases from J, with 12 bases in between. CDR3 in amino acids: CASSLGVSKDEQYF. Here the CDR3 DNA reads TGTGCCAGCAGCTTGGGGGTTTCCAAAGACGAGCAGTACTTC.

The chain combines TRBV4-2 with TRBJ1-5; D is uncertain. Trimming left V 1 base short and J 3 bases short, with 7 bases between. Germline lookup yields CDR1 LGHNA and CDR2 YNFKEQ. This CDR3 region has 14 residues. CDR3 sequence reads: CASSQAHLNQPQHF. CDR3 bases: TGTGCCAGCAGCCAAGCCCACCTCAATCAGCCCCAGCATTTT.

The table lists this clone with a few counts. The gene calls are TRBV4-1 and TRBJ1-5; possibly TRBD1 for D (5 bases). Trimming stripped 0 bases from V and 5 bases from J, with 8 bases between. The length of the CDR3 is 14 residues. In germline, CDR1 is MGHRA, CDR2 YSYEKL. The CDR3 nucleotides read TGCGCCAGCAGCCAAGAAGAAGGGGATCAGCCCCAGCATTTT. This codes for CASSQEEGDQPQHF.

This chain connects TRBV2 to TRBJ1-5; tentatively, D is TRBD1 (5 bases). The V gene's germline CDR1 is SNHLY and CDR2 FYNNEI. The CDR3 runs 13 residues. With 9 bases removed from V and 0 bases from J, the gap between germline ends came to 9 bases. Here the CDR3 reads CARGGDSNQPQHF. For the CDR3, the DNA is TGTGCCAGGGGGGGGGATAGCAATCAGCCCCAGCATTTT.

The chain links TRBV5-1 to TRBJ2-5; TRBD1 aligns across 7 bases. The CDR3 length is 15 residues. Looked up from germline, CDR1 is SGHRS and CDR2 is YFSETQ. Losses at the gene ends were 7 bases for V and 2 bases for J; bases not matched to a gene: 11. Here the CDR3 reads CASSGFGTVQETQYF. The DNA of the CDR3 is TGCGCCAGCTCGGGATTCGGGACAGTACAAGAGACCCAGTACTTC. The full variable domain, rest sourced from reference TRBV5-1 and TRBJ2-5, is KAGVTQTPRYLIKTRGQQVTLSCSPISGHRSVSWYQQTPGQGLQFLFEYFSETQRNKGNFPGRFSGRQFSNSRSEMNVSTLELGDSALYLCASSGFGTVQETQYFGPGTRLLVL.

CDR3 nucleotide sequence: TGTGCCAGCCCGAAACAGGTTGCAATGAACACTGAAGCTTTCTTT. It is translated as CASPKQVAMNTEAFF. The chain has TRBV6-5 and TRBJ1-1, with D tentatively TRBD1 (5 bases). V was cut by 8 bases and J by 0 bases, with 16 bases left in between. CDR3 length: 15 amino acids. CDR1 and CDR2 from the germline V gene are MNHEY and SVGAGI.

This CDR3 reads CASSASEETQYF. The CDR3 DNA reads as TGCGCCAGCAGCGCCTCTGAAGAGACCCAGTACTTC. The rearrangement joins TRBV5-1 to TRBJ2-5, with D unresolved. Trimming pared 4 bases from V and 3 bases from J, leaving 7 bases between. From germline, CDR1 is SGHRS and CDR2 YFSETQ. The CDR3 totals 12 residues.